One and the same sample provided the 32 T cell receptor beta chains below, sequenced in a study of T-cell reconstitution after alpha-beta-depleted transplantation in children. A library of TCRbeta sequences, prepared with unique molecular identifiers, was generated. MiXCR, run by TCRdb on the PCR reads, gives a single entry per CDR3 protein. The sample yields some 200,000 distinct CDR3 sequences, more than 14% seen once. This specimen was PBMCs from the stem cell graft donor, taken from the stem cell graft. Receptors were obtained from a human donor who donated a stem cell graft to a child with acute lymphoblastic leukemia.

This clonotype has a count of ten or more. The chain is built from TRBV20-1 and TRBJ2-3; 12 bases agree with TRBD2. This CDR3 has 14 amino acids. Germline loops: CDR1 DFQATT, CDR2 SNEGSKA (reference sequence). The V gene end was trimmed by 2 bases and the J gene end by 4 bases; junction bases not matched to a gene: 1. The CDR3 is CSARTSGRSDTQYF. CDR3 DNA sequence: TGCAGTGCTAGAACTAGCGGGAGGTCAGATACGCAGTATTTT.

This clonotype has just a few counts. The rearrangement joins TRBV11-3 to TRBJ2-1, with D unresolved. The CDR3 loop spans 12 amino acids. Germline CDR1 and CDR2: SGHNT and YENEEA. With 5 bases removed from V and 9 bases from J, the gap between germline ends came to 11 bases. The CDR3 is CASSPRIIEQFF. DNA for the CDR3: TGTGCCAGCAGCCCACGAATCATTGAGCAGTTCTTC.

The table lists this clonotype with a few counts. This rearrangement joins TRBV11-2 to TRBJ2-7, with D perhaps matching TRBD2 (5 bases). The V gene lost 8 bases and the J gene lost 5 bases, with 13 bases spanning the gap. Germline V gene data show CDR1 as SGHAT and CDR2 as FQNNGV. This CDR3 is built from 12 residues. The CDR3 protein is CASSTGGDEQYF. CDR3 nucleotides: TGTGCCAGCTCCACCGGAGGTGACGAGCAGTACTTC.

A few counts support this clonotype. The CDR3 DNA reads TGCGCCAGCACCTACCGTGCCCTCTACAATGAGCAGTTCTTC. This encodes CASTYRALYNEQFF. The genes are TRBV5-1 and TRBJ2-1; D remains ambiguous. The CDR3 consists of 14 residues. Trimming shortened V by 6 bases and J by 3 bases, and 13 bases separated the two germline ends. Germline CDR1 reads SGHRS; CDR2 reads YFSETQ.

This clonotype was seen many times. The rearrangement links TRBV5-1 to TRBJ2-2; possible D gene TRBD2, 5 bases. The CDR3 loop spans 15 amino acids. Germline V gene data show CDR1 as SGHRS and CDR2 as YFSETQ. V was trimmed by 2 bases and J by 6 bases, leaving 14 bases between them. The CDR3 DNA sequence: TGCGCCAGCAGCTTATCGTTGAGCGGCGCCGGGGAGCTGTTTTTT. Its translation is CASSLSLSGAGELFF. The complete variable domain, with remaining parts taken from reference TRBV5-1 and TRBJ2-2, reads KAGVTQTPRYLIKTRGQQVTLSCSPISGHRSVSWYQQTPGQGLQFLFEYFSETQRNKGNFPGRFSGRQFSNSRSEMNVSTLELGDSALYLCASSLSLSGAGELFFGEGSRLTVL.

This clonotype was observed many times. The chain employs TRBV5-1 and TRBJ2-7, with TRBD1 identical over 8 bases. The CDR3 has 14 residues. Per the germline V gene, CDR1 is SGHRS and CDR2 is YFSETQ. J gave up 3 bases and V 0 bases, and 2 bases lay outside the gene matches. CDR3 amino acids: CASSLEGQDYEQYF. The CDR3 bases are TGCGCCAGCAGCTTGGAGGGACAGGACTACGAGCAGTACTTC.

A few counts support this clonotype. In DNA form, the CDR3 reads TGTGCCAGCAGTTTAGGGGGAGTCCGAGAAAAACTGTTTTTT. Protein product: CASSLGGVREKLFF. The chain uses TRBV12-3 or TRBV12-4 and TRBJ1-4; D unresolved. This CDR3 spans 14 amino acids. V lost 1 base and J lost 8, with 11 bases in between.

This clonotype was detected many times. Written as DNA, the CDR3 is TGTGCCACCAGTGATTCGATTACAGGGGAAGAGCAGTTCTTC. Translation: CATSDSITGEEQFF. This rearrangement joins TRBV24-1 to TRBJ2-1; 7 bases fit TRBD1. The CDR3 spans 14 residues. In germline, CDR1 is KGHDR, CDR2 SFDVKD. The V and J ends lost 2 bases and 10 bases, in that order; junction bases with no gene match: 7.

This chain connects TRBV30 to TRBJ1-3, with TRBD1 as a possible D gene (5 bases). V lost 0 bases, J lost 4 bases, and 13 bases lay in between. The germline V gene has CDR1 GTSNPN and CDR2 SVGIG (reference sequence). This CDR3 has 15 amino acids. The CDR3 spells CAWSVRDVSGNTIYF. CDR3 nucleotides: TGTGCCTGGAGTGTACGGGACGTATCCGGAAACACCATATATTTT.

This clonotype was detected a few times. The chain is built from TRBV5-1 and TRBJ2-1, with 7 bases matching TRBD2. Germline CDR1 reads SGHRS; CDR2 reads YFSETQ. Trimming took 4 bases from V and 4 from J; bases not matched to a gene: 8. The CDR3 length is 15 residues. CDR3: CASSPPERGYNEQFF. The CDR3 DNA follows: TGCGCCAGCAGCCCTCCGGAGCGGGGATACAATGAGCAGTTCTTC.

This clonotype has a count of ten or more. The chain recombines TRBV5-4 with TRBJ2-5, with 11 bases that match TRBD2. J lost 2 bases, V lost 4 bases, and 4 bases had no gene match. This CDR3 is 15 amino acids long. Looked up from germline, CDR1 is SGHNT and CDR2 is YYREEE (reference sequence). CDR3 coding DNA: TGTGCCAGCAGCCCGGGACTAGCGGATCAAGAGACCCAGTACTTC. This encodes CASSPGLADQETQYF.

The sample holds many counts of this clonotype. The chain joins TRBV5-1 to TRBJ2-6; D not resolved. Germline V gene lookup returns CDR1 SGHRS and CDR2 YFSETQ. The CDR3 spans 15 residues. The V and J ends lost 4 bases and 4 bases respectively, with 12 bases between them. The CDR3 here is CASSMTVPGANVLTF. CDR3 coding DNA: TGCGCCAGCAGCATGACCGTTCCGGGGGCCAACGTCCTGACTTTC.

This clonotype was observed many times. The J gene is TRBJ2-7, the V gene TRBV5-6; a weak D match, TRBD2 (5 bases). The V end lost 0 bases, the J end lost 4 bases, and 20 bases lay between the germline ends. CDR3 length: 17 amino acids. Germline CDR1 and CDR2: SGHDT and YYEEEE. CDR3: CASSLEVSPGYWYEQYF. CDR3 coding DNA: TGTGCCAGCAGCTTGGAGGTTAGCCCGGGATATTGGTACGAGCAGTACTTC.

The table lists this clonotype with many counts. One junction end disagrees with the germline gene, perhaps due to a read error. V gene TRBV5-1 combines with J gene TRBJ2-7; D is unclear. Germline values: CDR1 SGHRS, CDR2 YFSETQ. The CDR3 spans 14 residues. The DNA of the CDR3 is TGCGCCACCAGCGATAATCCTGATCTGAACGAGCAGTACTTC. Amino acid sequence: CATSDNPDLNEQYF.

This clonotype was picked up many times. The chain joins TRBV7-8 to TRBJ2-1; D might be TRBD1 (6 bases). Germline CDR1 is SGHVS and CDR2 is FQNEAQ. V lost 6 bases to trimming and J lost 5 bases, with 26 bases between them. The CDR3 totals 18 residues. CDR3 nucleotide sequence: TGTGCCAGCAGGTTCCCTTCGGCCCTTGACAGGTTTGACAATGAGCAGTTCTTC. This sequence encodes CASRFPSALDRFDNEQFF.

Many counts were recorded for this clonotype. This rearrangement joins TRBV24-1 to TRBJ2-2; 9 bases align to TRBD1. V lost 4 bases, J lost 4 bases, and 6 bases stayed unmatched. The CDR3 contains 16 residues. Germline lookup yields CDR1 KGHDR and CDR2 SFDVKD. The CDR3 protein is CATSDPTGGPTGELFF. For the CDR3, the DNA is TGTGCCACCAGTGACCCGACAGGGGGGCCCACCGGGGAGCTGTTTTTT.

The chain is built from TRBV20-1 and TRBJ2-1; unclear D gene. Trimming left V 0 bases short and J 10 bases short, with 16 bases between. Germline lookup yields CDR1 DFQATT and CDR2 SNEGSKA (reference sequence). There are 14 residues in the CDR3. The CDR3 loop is CSARDPLMGSEQFF. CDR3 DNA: TGCAGTGCTAGAGATCCCCTAATGGGAAGCGAGCAGTTCTTC.

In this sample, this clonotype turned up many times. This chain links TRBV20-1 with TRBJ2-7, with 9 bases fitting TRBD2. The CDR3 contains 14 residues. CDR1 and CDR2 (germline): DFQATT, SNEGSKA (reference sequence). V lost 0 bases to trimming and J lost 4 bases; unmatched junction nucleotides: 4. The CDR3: CSARDAGGRYEQYF. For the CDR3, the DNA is TGCAGTGCTAGAGACGCGGGAGGGCGGTACGAGCAGTACTTC.

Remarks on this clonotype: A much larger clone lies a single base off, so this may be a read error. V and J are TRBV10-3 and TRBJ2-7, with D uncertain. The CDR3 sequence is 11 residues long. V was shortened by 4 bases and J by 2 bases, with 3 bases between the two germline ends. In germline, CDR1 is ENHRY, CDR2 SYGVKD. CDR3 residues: CAISAPYEQYF. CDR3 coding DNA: TGTGCCATCAGTGCCCCCTACGAGCAGTACTTC.

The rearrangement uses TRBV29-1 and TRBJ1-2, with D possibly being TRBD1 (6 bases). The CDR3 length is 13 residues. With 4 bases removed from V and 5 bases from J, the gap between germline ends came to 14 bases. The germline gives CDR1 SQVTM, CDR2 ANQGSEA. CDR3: CSVGVGGKYGYTF. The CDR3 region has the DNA TGCAGCGTTGGAGTAGGGGGGAAGTATGGCTACACCTTC. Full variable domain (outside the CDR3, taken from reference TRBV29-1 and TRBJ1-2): SAVISQKPSRDICQRGTSLTIQCQVDSQVTMMFWYRQQPGQSLTLIATANQGSEATYESGFVIDKFPISRPNLTFSTLTVSNMSPEDSSIYLCSVGVGGKYGYTFGSGTRLTVV.

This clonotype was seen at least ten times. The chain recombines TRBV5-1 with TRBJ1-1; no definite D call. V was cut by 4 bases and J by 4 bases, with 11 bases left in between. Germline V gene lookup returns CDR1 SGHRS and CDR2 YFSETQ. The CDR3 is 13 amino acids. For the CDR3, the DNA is TGCGCCAGCAGCCGAGGGTTGGGCACTGAAGCTTTCTTT. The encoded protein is CASSRGLGTEAFF.

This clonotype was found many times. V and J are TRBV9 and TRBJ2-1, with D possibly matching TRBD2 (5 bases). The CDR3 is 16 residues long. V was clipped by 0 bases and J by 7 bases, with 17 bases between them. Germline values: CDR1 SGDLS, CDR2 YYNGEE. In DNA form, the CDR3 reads TGTGCCAGCAGCGTAGCTCTAGCCCTCGAGGGAAATGAGCAGTTCTTC. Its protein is CASSVALALEGNEQFF.

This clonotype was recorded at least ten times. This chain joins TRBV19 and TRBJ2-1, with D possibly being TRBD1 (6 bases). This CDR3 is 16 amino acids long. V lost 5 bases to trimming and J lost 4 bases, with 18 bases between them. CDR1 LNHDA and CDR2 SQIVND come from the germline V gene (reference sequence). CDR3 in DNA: TGTGCCAGTAGTGCCACAGGACAGTTTCCTTACAATGAGCAGTTCTTC. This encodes CASSATGQFPYNEQFF.

CDR3 nucleotides: TGCGCCAGCAGCGTTAACATTGATTCCTACAATGAGCAGTTCTTC. Translated, it gives CASSVNIDSYNEQFF. The chain combines TRBV5-1 with TRBJ2-1; D is unresolved. The CDR3 runs 15 residues. Trimming took off 4 bases at V and 1 base at J, with 12 bases between the two ends. The germline V gene encodes CDR1 SGHRS and CDR2 YFSETQ.

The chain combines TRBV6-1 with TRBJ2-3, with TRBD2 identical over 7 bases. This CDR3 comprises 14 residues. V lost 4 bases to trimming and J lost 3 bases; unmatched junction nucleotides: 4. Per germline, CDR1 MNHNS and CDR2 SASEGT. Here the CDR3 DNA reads TGTGCCAGCAGTGCCCGGGACTATACAGATACGCAGTATTTT. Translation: CASSARDYTDTQYF.

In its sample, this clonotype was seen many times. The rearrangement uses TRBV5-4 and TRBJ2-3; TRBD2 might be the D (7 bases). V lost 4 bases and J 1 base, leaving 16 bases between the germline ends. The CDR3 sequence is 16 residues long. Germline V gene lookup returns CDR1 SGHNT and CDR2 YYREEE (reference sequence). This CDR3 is CASSRGGARGTDTQYF. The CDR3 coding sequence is TGTGCCAGCAGCCGTGGGGGGGCGCGGGGCACAGATACGCAGTATTTT.

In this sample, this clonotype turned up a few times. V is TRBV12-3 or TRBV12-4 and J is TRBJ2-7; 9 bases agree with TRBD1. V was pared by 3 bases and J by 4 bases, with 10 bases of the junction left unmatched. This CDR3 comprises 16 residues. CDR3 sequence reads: CASSLGGGQGFYEQYF. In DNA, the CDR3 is TGTGCCAGCAGTTTGGGGGGGGGACAGGGCTTTTACGAGCAGTACTTC.

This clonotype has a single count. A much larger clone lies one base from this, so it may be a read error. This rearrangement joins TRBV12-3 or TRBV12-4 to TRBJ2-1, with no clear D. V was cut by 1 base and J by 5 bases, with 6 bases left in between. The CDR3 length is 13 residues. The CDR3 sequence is CASSLGRHNEQFF. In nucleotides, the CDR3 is TGTGCCAGCAGTTTAGGACGTCACAATGAGCAGTTCTTC.

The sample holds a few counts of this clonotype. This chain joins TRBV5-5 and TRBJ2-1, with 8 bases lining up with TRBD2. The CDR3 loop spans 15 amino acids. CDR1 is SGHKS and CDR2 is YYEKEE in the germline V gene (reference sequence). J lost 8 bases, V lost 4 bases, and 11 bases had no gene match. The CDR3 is CASSLYLAGVDEQFF. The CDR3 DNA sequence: TGTGCCAGCAGCCTGTATCTAGCGGGTGTCGATGAGCAGTTCTTC.

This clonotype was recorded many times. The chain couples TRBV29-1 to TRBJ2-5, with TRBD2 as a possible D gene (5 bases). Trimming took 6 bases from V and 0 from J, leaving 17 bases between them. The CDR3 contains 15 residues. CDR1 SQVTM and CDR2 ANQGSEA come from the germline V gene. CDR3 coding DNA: TGCAGCGTCGCATCTGGACTGATGTACCAAGAGACCCAGTACTTC. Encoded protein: CSVASGLMYQETQYF.

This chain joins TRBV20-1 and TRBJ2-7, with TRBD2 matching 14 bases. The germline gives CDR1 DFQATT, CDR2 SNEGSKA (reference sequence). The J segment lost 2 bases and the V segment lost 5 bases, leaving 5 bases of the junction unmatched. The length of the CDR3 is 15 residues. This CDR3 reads CSAGGLAGGTYEQYF. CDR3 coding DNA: TGCAGTGCTGGAGGACTAGCGGGAGGCACCTACGAGCAGTACTTC.

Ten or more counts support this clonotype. Here the CDR3 reads CASSSLWTGGSSEAFF. The CDR3 DNA follows: TGTGCCAGCAGTTCTCTATGGACAGGGGGGTCCTCCGAAGCTTTCTTT. This chain joins TRBV12-3 or TRBV12-4 and TRBJ1-1, with 10 bases lining up with TRBD1. Trimming took 4 bases from V and 8 from J; bases not matched to a gene: 13. The CDR3 runs 16 residues.